What follows are 10 T cell receptor beta chains derived from one specimen sequenced in a study of beta chain features in type 1 diabetes. The antigens these receptors bind are not known. Points from the study as a whole: Significant though moderate, a shortening of TCRB CDR3s appeared in all four CD4+ subsets of Type 1 diabetes patients.

The authors reverse transcribed all of the isolated RNA, so sequencing captured expressed TCRB transcripts. TCRdb's table, derived via immunoSEQ multiplex PCR, lists solely in-frame clones and lacks some. The sample lists around 710,000 clones, roughly 12% occurring once. The sample was naive CD4+ T cells from blood. These receptors were collected from a man aged 30 to 45 with type 1 diabetes.

This chain uses TRBV7-6 with TRBJ1-2; D call uncertain. CDR3 length: 15 residues. Trimming took off 1 base at V and 3 bases at J, with 12 bases between the two ends. Germline CDR1 reads SGHVS; CDR2 reads FNYEAQ. The CDR3 here is CASSLGPFNYYGYTF. CDR3 nucleotides: TGTGCCAGCAGCTTAGGGCCCTTCAACTACTATGGCTACACCTTC.

This chain connects TRBV5-1 to TRBJ2-5; D perhaps matches TRBD1 (5 bases). Per germline, CDR1 SGHRS and CDR2 YFSETQ. Trimming shortened V by 4 bases and J by 6 bases, and 19 bases separated the two germline ends. The CDR3 runs 15 residues. CDR3 loop: CASSQYQGIRKTQYF. The DNA for the CDR3 is TGCGCCAGCAGCCAATACCAGGGTATTCGAAAGACCCAGTACTTC. Together with reference TRBV5-1 and TRBJ2-5, the CDR3 gives the full variable domain: KAGVTQTPRYLIKTRGQQVTLSCSPISGHRSVSWYQQTPGQGLQFLFEYFSETQRNKGNFPGRFSGRQFSNSRSEMNVSTLELGDSALYLCASSQYQGIRKTQYFGPGTRLLVL.

The gene calls are TRBV6-5 and TRBJ1-2; the D is unclear. Germline lookup yields CDR1 MNHEY and CDR2 SVGAGI. Trimming took 9 bases from V and 3 from J, leaving 14 bases between them. The CDR3 has 13 residues. This CDR3 reads CASRPYLDYGYTF. CDR3 nucleotides: TGTGCCAGTAGGCCTTACTTAGACTATGGCTACACCTTC.

This clone showed up just a few times. The V call is TRBV30, the J call TRBJ2-5; D may be TRBD1 (6 bases). Germline CDR1 and CDR2: GTSNPN and SVGIG (reference sequence). Trimming pared 4 bases from V and 4 bases from J, leaving 19 bases between. The CDR3 has 15 amino acids. The CDR3 DNA reads TGTGCCTGGATCTCGACAGGATGGGTGGGAGAGACCCAGTACTTC. Its protein is CAWISTGWVGETQYF.

The chain employs TRBV27 and TRBJ1-1, with 8 bases fitting TRBD1. The CDR3 sequence is 16 residues long. The V gene's germline CDR1 is MNHEY and CDR2 SMNVEV (reference sequence). Trimming cost V 10 bases and J 4 bases; bases outside gene matches: 17. DNA for the CDR3: TGTGCCACCCGAAGTCATGGACAGGGAGTCTCCACTGAAGCTTTCTTT. It codes for CATRSHGQGVSTEAFF.

The genes are TRBV19 and TRBJ1-2; a weak D match, TRBD1 (6 bases). The germline V and J ends were trimmed by 6 bases and 4 bases, with 15 bases remaining between them. Germline loops: CDR1 LNHDA, CDR2 SQIVND (reference sequence). This CDR3 has 14 residues. The CDR3 DNA reads as TGTGCCAGTAGGACAGGACTAGGACGCTATGGCTACACCTTC. It is translated as CASRTGLGRYGYTF. Looking up the rest from reference TRBV19 and TRBJ1-2 gives the full variable domain: DGGITQSPKYLFRKEGQNVTLSCEQNLNHDAMYWYRQDPGQGLRLIYYSQIVNDFQKGDIAEGYSVSREKKESFPLTVTSAQKNPTAFYLCASRTGLGRYGYTFGSGTRLTVV.

The chain links TRBV4-3 to TRBJ2-5; possible D gene TRBD2, 5 bases. The CDR3 contains 14 residues. The V gene lost 2 bases and the J gene lost 0 bases, with 7 bases spanning the gap. CDR1 and CDR2 from the germline V gene are LGHNA and YSLEER. CDR3: CASSQILDQETQYF. In DNA form, the CDR3 reads TGCGCCAGCAGCCAAATACTAGACCAAGAGACCCAGTACTTC.

V gene TRBV7-2 combines with J gene TRBJ1-6; 9 nucleotides align to TRBD1. CDR1 and CDR2 from the germline V gene are SGHTA and FQGNSA. This CDR3 has 13 amino acids. V trimming: 6 bases; J trimming: 14 bases; junction bases outside the gene matches: 8. CDR3 nucleotide sequence: TGTGCCAGCAGGGTTATTGGGACAGGGTCCCTCCACTTT. Translation: CASRVIGTGSLHF.

The V gene is TRBV25-1, the J gene TRBJ2-3, with no clear D. Trimming removed 4 bases at V and 0 bases at J, with 11 bases between. The germline V gene has CDR1 MGHDK and CDR2 SYGVNS. There are 15 residues in the CDR3. The CDR3 nucleotides are TGTGCCAGCAGTGCCCCTCTCGCTAGCACAGATACGCAGTATTTT. Its translation is CASSAPLASTDTQYF.

This chain connects TRBV4-2 to TRBJ1-5; D is uncertain. The germline V gene encodes CDR1 LGHNA and CDR2 YNFKEQ. The V end lost 0 bases, the J end lost 1 base, and 13 bases lay between the germline ends. This CDR3 is built from 17 residues. The CDR3 sequence is CASSQDGQLGSNQPQHF. For the CDR3, the DNA is TGTGCCAGCAGCCAAGATGGGCAGCTAGGAAGCAATCAGCCCCAGCATTTT.